This T cell receptor (beta chain) was sequenced for a study of T cells expressing NK-cell markers (dated by TCRdb to between 2020 and 2021). Context from the whole study: Under ten donors provided sorted CD3+CD56+NKG2C+, CD3+CD56+NKG2C- and CD3+CD56-NKG2C+ T-cell subsets, whose TCR beta-chain repertoires were profiled. Of the eight sequenced donors, seven were found to be HCMV-seropositive and one was found to be HCMV-seronegative. The eight sequenced donors were randomly selected healthy volunteers, three men and five women. The libraries were sequenced on Illumina HiSeq 2000/2500, MiSeq or NextSeq, producing 2 x 150 bp reads.

Sequencer: Illumina HiSeq 2000. TCR beta cDNA libraries were prepared using 5'RACE template switching, which introduced a universal primer site and unique molecular identifiers. Priming for cDNA synthesis came from the TCR beta constant segment, and two successive PCR amplification steps followed. The study's processing was this. MIGEC was used to demultiplex reads and group the reads by UMI, and MiTCR was used to assemble and quantify clonotypes. Only TCR cDNA sequences supported by at least two reads were kept to exclude erroneous sequences. The tcR package was used for downstream repertoire analysis, and clonotypes were matched between fractions using CDR3 nucleotide sequence together with V segment. Antigen specificity was annotated against VDJdb with VDJmatch, allowing one amino acid substitution in CDR3. One entry per CDR3 protein sequence results from the TCRdb reprocessing of the reads, with DNA left out. The V and J calls reflect TCRdb's pipeline rather than the authors' work. The table for this sample records approximately 550,000 distinct CDR3 sequences. The ten largest account for roughly 3.4% of the sample.

A commercial ELISA kit detecting HCMV-specific IgG in serum was used to determine HCMV serostatus. Ficoll density gradient centrifugation was used to isolate peripheral blood mononuclear cells from blood. Details on this clonotype: What this receptor recognizes is not known.

From the cysteine through the phenylalanine, the CDR3 covers 13 amino acids. No DNA is given. According to the germline V gene, CDR1 reads SNHLY and CDR2 reads FYNNEI. Overall study outcomes, separate from this receptor: In several donors, the dominant CD3+CD56+NKG2C+ clonotypes were found to rank among the top 10 CD8+ clonotypes and to make up about 1.0-7.5% of CD8+ T cells. It remained unclear whether the expanded NKG2C-expressing T cell clones were specific for HCMV antigens. Those dominant clonotypes were again the most abundant among CD3+CD56-NKG2C+ cells in a handful of donors, at about 25-60.1%.

The sequence came from a man aged 18 to 29 in good health. Donor details come from another sample of the same person, matched by shared clones. In this chain, TRBV2 is recombined with TRBJ2-1; the D call of TRBD2 rests on TCRdb alone, since no DNA is present to check it. Sequencing input: blood T cells: a sorted CD56 or NKG2C T cell subset, CD4+ or CD8+ T cells, or bulk PBMC T cells (not recorded which). CDR3 region: CASRYTRTETQFF.